The 26 T cell receptor beta chains below were found in one sample sequenced in a study of T cell responses to AZD1222 COVID-19 vaccine. Libraries were prepared by immunoSEQ multiplex PCR; TCRdb keeps only in-frame clonotypes and omits some of them. The sample consists of over 45,000 clones, about nine tenths of them appearing once. Sequencing used peripheral blood, obtained 28 days after the second AZD1222 dose. The receptor set was obtained from an adult who received the AZD1222 COVID-19 vaccine.

The J gene is TRBJ2-1, the V gene TRBV7-2; 9 bases line up with TRBD2. CDR1 and CDR2 (germline): SGHTA, FQGNSA. CDR3 length: 17 residues. J was trimmed by 3 bases and V by 5 bases; bases with no gene match: 11. The CDR3 loop reads CASSPVALAGYYNEQFF. The CDR3 DNA reads TGTGCCAGCAGCCCGGTGGCGCTAGCGGGATACTACAATGAGCAGTTCTTC. Full variable domain (missing parts from reference TRBV7-2 and TRBJ2-1): GAGVSQSPSNKVTEKGKDVELRCDPISGHTALYWYRQSLGQGLEFLIYFQGNSAPDKSGLPSDRFSAERTGGSVSTLTIQRTQQEDSAVYLCASSPVALAGYYNEQFFGPGTRLTVL.

The V gene is TRBV9, the J gene TRBJ2-3; tentative D call: TRBD2 (6 bases). The length of the CDR3 is 15 residues. The V gene's germline CDR1 is SGDLS and CDR2 YYNGEE. Trimming pared 2 bases from V and 2 bases from J, leaving 12 bases between. The CDR3: CASSVGGSTTDTQYF. The CDR3 DNA follows: TGTGCCAGCAGCGTTGGGGGGAGTACCACAGATACGCAGTATTTT.

V is TRBV7-2 and J is TRBJ1-3; D unresolved. The CDR3 consists of 15 residues. Germline V lookup: CDR1 SGHTA, CDR2 FQGNSA. Trimming removed 5 bases at V and 4 bases at J, with 15 bases between. The CDR3: CASSREVLVGNTIYF. The DNA of the CDR3 is TGTGCCAGCAGCCGCGAGGTCTTGGTGGGAAACACCATATATTTT.

The J gene is TRBJ1-2, the V gene TRBV3-1 (or the pseudogene TRBV3-2), with D unclear. Germline CDR1 is LGHDT and CDR2 is YNNKEL (reference sequence). V lost 4 bases to trimming and J lost 2 bases, with 14 bases between them. The CDR3 is 15 amino acids. CDR3: CASSPSEEGNYGYTF. The CDR3, as DNA: TGTGCCAGCAGCCCTTCAGAAGAAGGAAACTATGGCTACACCTTC.

The chain is built from TRBV5-1 and TRBJ1-5; D not certain. This CDR3 has 15 amino acids. Trimming took 4 bases from V and 3 from J, leaving 14 bases between them. Germline CDR1 SGHRS, CDR2 YFSETQ. CDR3 nucleotide sequence: TGCGCCAGCAGCCCCGAACCCGGGATCAATCAGCCCCAGCATTTT. Amino acids: CASSPEPGINQPQHF.

In DNA form, the CDR3 reads TGTGCCAGCAGTTACCGGCGCGGGAGCGGGGAAGATACGCAGTATTTT. It is translated as CASSYRRGSGEDTQYF. The chain recombines TRBV6-2 or TRBV6-3 with TRBJ2-3, with 7 bases fitting TRBD2. V gave up 2 bases and J gave up 5 bases; unmatched junction bases: 10. The CDR3 totals 16 residues. Germline V gene data show CDR1 as MNHEY and CDR2 as SVGEGT.

This rearrangement joins TRBV28 to TRBJ2-2, with unresolved D. The CDR3 is 14 amino acids. Germline CDR1 is MDHEN and CDR2 is SYDVKM. V was clipped by 1 base and J by 5 bases, with 8 bases between them. CDR3 in DNA: TGTGCCAGCAGTTTATCAGGCGCGACCGGGGAGCTGTTTTTT. This translates into CASSLSGATGELFF.

The chain couples TRBV9 to TRBJ2-3; maybe TRBD1 (6 bases). Deletions cut 3 bases from V and 4 bases from J, with 12 bases between. The CDR3 is 14 amino acids. The germline CDR1 and CDR2 sequences are SGDLS and YYNGEE. The CDR3 region is CASSERQVSDTQYF. CDR3 DNA sequence: TGTGCCAGCAGCGAGAGACAGGTCTCAGATACGCAGTATTTT.

The J gene is TRBJ1-1, the V gene TRBV18; possibly TRBD1 for D (6 bases). Germline values: CDR1 KGHSH, CDR2 LQKENI. There are 15 residues in the CDR3. V was pared by 2 bases and J by 4 bases, with 14 bases between. Written as DNA, the CDR3 is TGTGCCAGCTCACCAGGGCTGCAGGGGTCCACTGAAGCTTTCTTT. Translation gives CASSPGLQGSTEAFF.

The rearrangement links TRBV28 to TRBJ1-2; TRBD1 agrees at 9 bases. V lost 6 bases to trimming and J lost 4 bases; unmatched junction nucleotides: 6. This CDR3 has 14 amino acids. Germline V gene lookup returns CDR1 MDHEN and CDR2 SYDVKM. CDR3 sequence: CASSSGTGIYGYTF. CDR3 nucleotide sequence: TGTGCCAGCAGCTCCGGGACAGGGATCTATGGCTACACCTTC.

The chain has TRBV5-8 and TRBJ2-7, with 8 positions matching TRBD1. This CDR3 region has 16 residues. Germline CDR1 and CDR2: SGHTS and YDEGEE. Trimming cost V 0 bases and J 6 bases; bases outside gene matches: 11. The CDR3 region has the DNA TGTGCCAGCAGCTTGGACGGGGACAGGCTCACGCCCGAGCAGTACTTC. Residues: CASSLDGDRLTPEQYF.

The V and J genes are TRBV7-2 and TRBJ1-4; a weak D match, TRBD1 (6 bases). Germline V gives CDR1 SGHTA, CDR2 FQGNSA. The CDR3 extends over 14 amino acids. The V and J ends lost 2 bases and 8 bases respectively, with 12 bases between them. CDR3 coding DNA: TGTGCCAGCAGCTTATTAGGGGGGCGGGAAAAACTGTTTTTT. It yields the protein CASSLLGGREKLFF.

V gene TRBV6-5 combines with J gene TRBJ2-7; a possible D gene is TRBD1 (6 bases). V lost 8 bases and J lost 6, with 17 bases in between. Germline assignment: CDR1 MNHEY and CDR2 SVGAGI. The CDR3 runs 13 residues. The CDR3 region has the DNA TGTGCCAGCCGCTGGGGGCAGGGAACCGAGCAGTACTTC. Translated: CASRWGQGTEQYF.

The chain couples TRBV6-5 to TRBJ1-2, with D perhaps TRBD1 (6 bases). The CDR3 covers 13 residues. V lost 6 bases to trimming and J lost 4 bases, with 12 bases between them. The germline V gene encodes CDR1 MNHEY and CDR2 SVGAGI. In DNA form, the CDR3 reads TGTGCCAGCAGCCCCGGACAGTCCTATGGCTACACCTTC. Its translation: CASSPGQSYGYTF.

CDR3 DNA: TGTGCCAGCAGCCAAGGGGGGCAGGGTTCCTCGGGAGAGCAGTACTTC. Protein: CASSQGGQGSSGEQYF. The chain is built from TRBV3-1 (or the pseudogene TRBV3-2) and TRBJ2-7; D possibly corresponds to TRBD1 (6 bases). The length of the CDR3 is 16 residues. CDR1 and CDR2 from the germline V gene are LGHDT and YNNKEL (reference sequence). V was clipped by 1 base and J by 7 bases, with 20 bases between them.

This clone has only one observation. The rearrangement uses TRBV6-1 and TRBJ1-1; D unresolved. The CDR3 runs 14 residues. V lost 2 bases and J lost 0, with 7 bases in between. Germline CDR1 MNHNS, CDR2 SASEGT. The chain's CDR3 is CASSELGLNTEAFF. Here the CDR3 DNA reads TGTGCCAGCAGTGAATTAGGTTTGAACACTGAAGCTTTCTTT.

V is TRBV3-1 (or the pseudogene TRBV3-2) and J is TRBJ2-3; D gene unclear. V shed 1 base and J shed 8 bases, with 13 bases lying between them. Germline CDR1 LGHDT, CDR2 YNNKEL (reference sequence). The CDR3 consists of 14 residues. CDR3 coding DNA: TGTGCCAGCAGCCAAGTACCCGGGTCGGGTACGCAGTATTTT. This gives the protein CASSQVPGSGTQYF.

The rearrangement links TRBV27 to TRBJ2-7; 7 bases line up with TRBD2. Germline values: CDR1 MNHEY, CDR2 SMNVEV (reference sequence). V lost 3 bases, J lost 4 bases, and 15 bases stayed unmatched. The CDR3 is 17 residues long. CDR3 nucleotides: TGTGCCAGCAGTTTCGCAAACGGGACTATAGTGGAGTACGAGCAGTACTTC. This gives the protein CASSFANGTIVEYEQYF.

This chain links TRBV24-1 with TRBJ2-3; D perhaps matches TRBD1 (6 bases). This CDR3 region has 15 residues. The ends were cut back, 4 bases at V and 2 bases at J, with 12 bases in the middle. Germline CDR1 is KGHDR and CDR2 is SFDVKD. The CDR3 loop reads CATSDISGDTDTQYF. The CDR3 DNA is TGTGCCACCAGTGACATATCAGGGGACACAGATACGCAGTATTTT.

V usage is TRBV6-4 and J usage is TRBJ2-1; D not resolved. Germline CDR1 is MRHNA and CDR2 is SNTAGT. The length of the CDR3 is 13 residues. Trimming stripped 2 bases from V and 5 bases from J, with 7 bases between. The DNA for the CDR3 is TGTGCCAGCAGTGACCGGTCAAACAATGAGCAGTTCTTC. Residues: CASSDRSNNEQFF.

The chain recombines TRBV13 with TRBJ2-4; 10 positions match TRBD2. Germline assignment: CDR1 PRHDT and CDR2 FYEKMQ (reference sequence). Trimming at V came to 2 bases and at J to 9 bases, leaving 10 bases not matched to a gene. This CDR3 is built from 16 residues. CDR3 coding DNA: TGTGCCAGCAGCTTAAGGGCTAGCGGGGGCCCCGGCATTCAGTACTTC. Amino acid sequence: CASSLRASGGPGIQYF.

The chain is built from TRBV13 and TRBJ2-5, with 12 bases matching TRBD1. CDR3 length: 15 amino acids. The V segment lost 5 bases and the J segment 6 bases; nucleotides outside the gene matches: 7. Germline V gene sequence: CDR1 PRHDT, CDR2 FYEKMQ (reference sequence). The CDR3 here is CASSQGTGGLKTQYF. In nucleotides, the CDR3 is TGTGCCAGCAGCCAAGGGACAGGGGGCCTAAAGACCCAGTACTTC.

The gene calls are TRBV10-2 and TRBJ2-3; possibly TRBD1 for D (5 bases). This CDR3 is built from 13 residues. V lost 3 bases, J lost 6 bases, and 10 bases lay in between. The germline V gene encodes CDR1 WSHSY and CDR2 SAAADI. DNA for the CDR3: TGCGCCAGCAGTGAACAGGCGGCCGATACGCAGTATTTT. Translated, it gives CASSEQAADTQYF.

The chain has TRBV2 and TRBJ1-2, with 9 bases identical to TRBD1. V lost 7 bases, J lost 7 bases, and 7 bases stayed unmatched. This CDR3 region has 13 residues. The V gene's germline CDR1 is SNHLY and CDR2 FYNNEI. CDR3 nucleotide sequence: TGTGCCAGCATACCGACAGGGGGATTTGGCTACACCTTC. This codes for CASIPTGGFGYTF. The entire variable domain, with the rest obtained from reference TRBV2 and TRBJ1-2, is as follows: EPEVTQTPSHQVTQMGQEVILRCVPISNHLYFYWYRQILGQKVEFLVSFYNNEISEKSEIFDDQFSVERPDGSNFTLKIRSTKLEDSAMYFCASIPTGGFGYTFGSGTRLTVV.

This clone showed up just a few times. The genes are TRBV6-5 and TRBJ2-1; D might be TRBD2 (5 bases). The CDR3 runs 14 residues. Germline V lookup: CDR1 MNHEY, CDR2 SVGAGI. Trimming took off 10 bases at V and 4 bases at J, with 17 bases between the two ends. CDR3 amino acids: CATRDDWAYNEQFF. CDR3 nucleotides: TGTGCCACCCGGGATGACTGGGCGTACAATGAGCAGTTCTTC.

This chain uses TRBV7-2 with TRBJ2-2; D possibly matches TRBD1 or TRBD2 (5 bases each). The CDR3 sequence is 16 residues long. V lost 5 bases, J lost 0 bases, and 13 bases lay in between. The V gene's germline CDR1 is SGHTA and CDR2 FQGNSA. In nucleotides, the CDR3 is TGTGCCAGCAGCGTCCGGGACCCGGCGAACACCGGGGAGCTGTTTTTT. As protein: CASSVRDPANTGELFF.